The 25 T cell receptor beta chains reported below all come from one sample, sequenced in a study of blood T cells in healthy people across ages. Using a J-beta primer mix together with a sample-barcoded 5' primer, a second PCR was run for about 7 to 12 cycles. TCRdb reprocessed the 5' RACE reads with MiXCR, giving one entry per CDR3 protein. The data show about 1.4 million distinct CDR3 sequences, approximately 60% seen once. Sequenced material: blood. Every receptor here comes from a man between 18 and 29 years old in good health.

In this sample, this clonotype turned up a few times. This chain uses TRBV20-1 with TRBJ1-6; tentatively, D is TRBD1 (6 bases). Deletions cut 6 bases from V and 8 bases from J, with 20 bases between. The CDR3 covers 15 residues. The germline V gene encodes CDR1 DFQATT and CDR2 SNEGSKA (reference sequence). CDR3 bases: TGCAGTGCCATGGGTCGGGGGGCGATGGATTCACCCCTCCACTTT. Translation gives CSAMGRGAMDSPLHF.

The J gene is TRBJ1-2, the V gene TRBV27; D ambiguous. CDR1 and CDR2 (germline): MNHEY, SMNVEV (reference sequence). The CDR3 length is 13 residues. Trimming left V 6 bases short and J 0 bases short, with 8 bases between. The CDR3 reads CASRRDPNYGYTF. DNA of the CDR3: TGTGCCAGCAGACGGGATCCTAACTATGGCTACACCTTC.

The chain is built from TRBV27 and TRBJ2-7; 7 nucleotides agree with TRBD2. Per the germline V gene, CDR1 is MNHEY and CDR2 is SMNVEV (reference sequence). This CDR3 has 15 amino acids. V gave up 7 bases and J gave up 5 bases; unmatched junction bases: 14. The CDR3 loop reads CASKGAAGKRNEQYF. In nucleotides, the CDR3 is TGTGCCAGCAAAGGCGCAGCGGGAAAAAGGAACGAGCAGTACTTC.

This clonotype was detected a few times. The CDR3 DNA follows: TGCGCCAGCAGCCAAGTGATTAGCGGGAGTTCCTCCTACAATGAGCAGTTCTTC. As protein: CASSQVISGSSSYNEQFF. This chain links TRBV4-1 with TRBJ2-1; 9 bases align to TRBD2. The junction had 7 bases not matched to a gene; V was cut back by 1 base and J by 0 bases. The germline gives CDR1 MGHRA, CDR2 YSYEKL. This CDR3 is built from 18 residues.

The chain has TRBV20-1 and TRBJ2-3; maybe TRBD2 (5 bases). V dropped 3 bases and J dropped 4 bases, with 11 bases sitting between them. From germline, CDR1 is DFQATT and CDR2 SNEGSKA (reference sequence). This CDR3 is 13 amino acids long. The CDR3 is CSASPGSADTQYF. Written as DNA, the CDR3 is TGCAGTGCTAGCCCGGGAAGCGCAGATACGCAGTATTTT.

The sample holds a few counts of this clonotype. The rearrangement uses TRBV12-3 or TRBV12-4 and TRBJ2-3, with 7 positions matching TRBD1. The CDR3 spans 18 residues. V gave up 7 bases and J gave up 4 bases; unmatched junction bases: 20. CDR3 sequence: CASTLRGTVNIKADTQYF. The CDR3 nucleotides are TGTGCCAGCACCCTGAGGGGGACAGTCAACATCAAGGCAGATACGCAGTATTTT.

The chain recombines TRBV4-1 with TRBJ1-1; possibly TRBD1 for D (5 bases). Trimming took off 1 base at V and 9 bases at J, with 12 bases between the two ends. Germline V CDR1 and CDR2: MGHRA, YSYEKL. The CDR3 totals 13 residues. CDR3: CASSQVGVDQAFF. CDR3 DNA: TGCGCCAGCAGCCAAGTAGGGGTAGACCAAGCTTTCTTT.

The chain combines TRBV12-3 or TRBV12-4 with TRBJ1-2; D unclear. With 3 bases removed from V and 2 bases from J, the gap between germline ends came to 7 bases. CDR3 length: 13 amino acids. The CDR3 DNA is TGTGCCAGCAGTTTCGCCAGGAACTATGGCTACACCTTC. Translation: CASSFARNYGYTF.

The chain couples TRBV5-1 to TRBJ1-1; 9 bases are shared with TRBD1. The germline gives CDR1 SGHRS, CDR2 YFSETQ. This CDR3 comprises 14 residues. Losses at the gene ends were 3 bases for V and 4 bases for J; bases not matched to a gene: 4. The CDR3 DNA reads as TGCGCCAGCAGCTGGAACAGGGGGCCCACTGAAGCTTTCTTT. It is translated as CASSWNRGPTEAFF.

The rearrangement uses TRBV4-3 and TRBJ1-4; a possible D gene is TRBD1 (6 bases). The CDR3 is 15 amino acids. Germline loops: CDR1 LGHNA, CDR2 YSLEER. V lost 2 bases, J lost 7 bases, and 14 bases lay in between. The CDR3 here is CASSQLTGRGEKLFF. The CDR3 bases are TGCGCCAGCAGCCAATTGACAGGACGGGGTGAAAAACTGTTTTTT.

V usage is TRBV12-3 or TRBV12-4 and J usage is TRBJ2-5, with D hard to call. The CDR3 covers 15 residues. Trimming pared 2 bases from V and 2 bases from J, leaving 12 bases between. This CDR3 reads CASSLSAGWQETQYF. For the CDR3, the DNA is TGTGCCAGCAGTTTATCGGCAGGTTGGCAAGAGACCCAGTACTTC.

The gene calls are TRBV7-2 and TRBJ2-4, with D possibly TRBD2 on 7 matching bases. Gene TRBJ2-7 matches the end of the DNA better, so the J call may be wrong. This CDR3 spans 14 amino acids. Looked up from germline, CDR1 is SGHTA and CDR2 is FQGNSA. The CDR3 DNA reads TGTGCCAGCAGTCGGATGGGGGGGGCGCGCGAGCAGTACTTC. As protein: CASSRMGGAREQYF.

This clonotype was seen only once. The V call is TRBV6-1, the J call TRBJ2-5, with TRBD2 identical over 8 bases. The J call is uncertain, as TRBJ2-7 better fits the DNA end. The CDR3 is made up of 14 amino acids. Germline V gene sequence: CDR1 MNHNS, CDR2 SASEGT. The chain's CDR3 is CASRLTSGGDEQYF. Here the CDR3 DNA reads TGTGCCAGCAGACTAACTAGCGGAGGGGACGAGCAGTACTTC.

The gene calls are TRBV30 and TRBJ2-1, with TRBD2 matching 8 bases. This CDR3 is built from 13 residues. J was trimmed by 3 bases and V by 8 bases; bases with no gene match: 6. The germline CDR1 and CDR2 sequences are GTSNPN and SVGIG (reference sequence). The CDR3 region is CARGAGDYNEQFF. The CDR3 coding sequence is TGTGCCCGGGGAGCGGGAGACTACAATGAGCAGTTCTTC. The whole variable domain, remainder taken from reference TRBV30 and TRBJ2-1, is SQTIHQWPATLVQPVGSPLSLECTVEGTSNPNLYWYRQAAGRGLQLLFYSVGIGQISSEVPQNLSASRPQDRQFILSSKKLLLSDSGFYLCARGAGDYNEQFFGPGTRLTVL.

The gene calls are TRBV28 and TRBJ1-2, with TRBD1 identical over 7 bases. The junction had 7 bases not matched to a gene; V was cut back by 6 bases and J by 3 bases. Germline V gene data show CDR1 as MDHEN and CDR2 as SYDVKM. The CDR3 length is 14 residues. CDR3 DNA: TGTGCCAGCAGCGGACAGGTGCTTTACTATGGCTACACCTTC. Protein sequence: CASSGQVLYYGYTF.

This chain uses TRBV20-1 with TRBJ2-7; D is possibly TRBD1 or TRBD2 (5 bases each). Looked up from germline, CDR1 is DFQATT and CDR2 is SNEGSKA (reference sequence). V gave up 5 bases and J gave up 0 bases, with 14 bases separating them. This CDR3 is 14 amino acids long. Here the CDR3 DNA reads TGCAGTGCTCAACTCCGGGACCCCTCCTACGAGCAGTACTTC. It specifies CSAQLRDPSYEQYF.

The rearrangement joins TRBV29-1 to TRBJ2-7, with 7 nucleotides matching TRBD1. Germline V CDR1 and CDR2: SQVTM, ANQGSEA. The V gene end was trimmed by 6 bases and the J gene end by 0 bases; junction bases not matched to a gene: 5. This CDR3 contains 13 residues. The CDR3 reads CSVTGAASYEQYF. CDR3 sequence (DNA): TGCAGCGTCACAGGGGCGGCCTCCTACGAGCAGTACTTC.

The DNA of the CDR3 is TGTGCCAGCAGTTCCCGGACAGGAGGCAACTATGGCTACACCTTC. Translating it yields CASSSRTGGNYGYTF. The rearrangement joins TRBV6-5 to TRBJ1-2; 7 bases are a match to TRBD1. The CDR3 runs 15 residues. J was trimmed by 2 bases and V by 4 bases; bases with no gene match: 7. Per germline, CDR1 MNHEY and CDR2 SVGAGI.

The J gene is TRBJ2-7, the V gene TRBV12-3 or TRBV12-4; 12 nucleotides match TRBD2. The CDR3 runs 16 residues. V gave up 6 bases and J gave up 6 bases; unmatched junction bases: 12. The CDR3 DNA reads TGTGCCAGCAGCCACCGACGGACTAGCGGGATCGGCGAGCAGTACTTC. This encodes CASSHRRTSGIGEQYF.

This clonotype has just a few counts. This chain links TRBV12-3 or TRBV12-4 with TRBJ1-4; D is undetermined. The CDR3 runs to 10 residues. The germline V and J ends were trimmed by 9 bases and 5 bases, with 4 bases remaining between them. CDR3 region: CASRNEKLFF. The CDR3 DNA reads as TGTGCCAGTAGGAATGAAAAACTGTTTTTT.

This rearrangement joins TRBV3-1 to TRBJ1-6, with 7 bases matching TRBD1. With 1 base clipped from V and 3 bases from J, the junction kept 6 bases outside the gene matches. The CDR3 has 17 residues. Germline V CDR1 and CDR2: LGHDT, YNNKEL (reference sequence). The CDR3 sequence: CASSQGLGTVYNSPLHF. DNA for the CDR3: TGTGCCAGCAGCCAAGGCTTAGGGACAGTCTATAATTCACCCCTCCACTTT.

The table lists this clonotype with a few counts. The chain employs TRBV12-3 or TRBV12-4 and TRBJ2-5; D uncertain. V lost 6 bases, J lost 3 bases, and 20 bases lay in between. This CDR3 contains 16 residues. The DNA of the CDR3 is TGTGCCAGCAGCCCCCTTTCGTGGCGAATTAAAGAGACCCAGTACTTC. Protein: CASSPLSWRIKETQYF.

In this sample, this clonotype turned up once. The chain employs TRBV7-9 and TRBJ2-1; 10 nucleotides line up with TRBD2. CDR1 is SEHNR and CDR2 is FQNEAQ in the germline V gene (reference sequence). The CDR3 loop spans 15 amino acids. Trimming cost V 5 bases and J 6 bases; bases outside gene matches: 7. CDR3: CASSNHRTSGNEQFF. The CDR3 region has the DNA TGTGCCAGCAGCAACCACAGGACTAGCGGCAATGAGCAGTTCTTC. The full variable domain, completed using reference TRBV7-9 and TRBJ2-1, is DTGVSQNPRHKITKRGQNVTFRCDPISEHNRLYWYRQTLGQGPEFLTYFQNEAQLEKSRLLSDRFSAERPKGSFSTLEIQRTEQGDSAMYLCASSNHRTSGNEQFFGPGTRLTVL.

This rearrangement joins TRBV11-2 to TRBJ2-1, with unresolved D. Germline CDR1 and CDR2: SGHAT and FQNNGV. Trimming left V 7 bases short and J 2 bases short, with 18 bases between. The CDR3 is made up of 16 amino acids. The CDR3 nucleotides are TGTGCCAGCACCACTTGGTTGGATCCGGCCTACAATGAGCAGTTCTTC. Protein: CASTTWLDPAYNEQFF. Full variable domain (rest looked up from reference TRBV11-2 and TRBJ2-1): EAGVAQSPRYKIIEKRQSVAFWCNPISGHATLYWYQQILGQGPKLLIQFQNNGVVDDSQLPKDRFSAERLKGVDSTLKIQPAKLEDSAVYLCASTTWLDPAYNEQFFGPGTRLTVL.

This chain joins TRBV7-2 and TRBJ1-6, with D unclear. Between the trimmed V and J ends, which lost 0 bases and 15 bases, there was a span of 18 bases. The germline V gene encodes CDR1 SGHTA and CDR2 FQGNSA. The CDR3 is made up of 15 amino acids. CDR3 amino acids: CASSLAGSEARNLHF. In DNA form, the CDR3 reads TGTGCCAGCAGCTTAGCCGGGTCCGAGGCTCGGAACCTCCACTTT.